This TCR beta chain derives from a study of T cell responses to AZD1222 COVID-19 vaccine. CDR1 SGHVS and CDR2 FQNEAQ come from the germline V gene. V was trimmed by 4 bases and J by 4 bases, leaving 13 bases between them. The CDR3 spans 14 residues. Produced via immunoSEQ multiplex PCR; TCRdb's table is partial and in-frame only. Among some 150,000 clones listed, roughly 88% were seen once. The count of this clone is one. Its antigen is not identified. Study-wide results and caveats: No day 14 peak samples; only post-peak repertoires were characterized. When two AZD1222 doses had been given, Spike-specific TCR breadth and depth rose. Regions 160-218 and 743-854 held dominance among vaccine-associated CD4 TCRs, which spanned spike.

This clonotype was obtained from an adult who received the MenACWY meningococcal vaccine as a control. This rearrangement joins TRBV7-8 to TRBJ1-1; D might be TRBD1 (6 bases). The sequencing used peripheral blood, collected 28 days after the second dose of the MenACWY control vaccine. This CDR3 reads CASSSRGGGTEAFF. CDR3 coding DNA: TGTGCCAGCAGCTCACGAGGGGGTGGCACTGAAGCTTTCTTT.